The sequence of this TCR beta chain was determined in a study of radiation and T cells in renal cell carcinoma. Time point here: blood 2 weeks post-SBRT. Treatment denoted: 15 Gy SBRT to primary tumor, nephrectomy 4 weeks later. After SBRT, blood was collected at 2 and 4 weeks, plus baseline. TCRdb keeps only in-frame clones here, not all; method: immunoSEQ multiplex PCR. Of approximately 79,000 clones listed, roughly 82% were seen once; the top ten hold nearly 6%. In germline, CDR1 is SGHKS, CDR2 YYEKEE (reference sequence). J lost 2 bases, V lost 6 bases, and 9 bases had no gene match. This CDR3 contains 15 residues.

This receptor was obtained from a man in his sixties with renal cell carcinoma. The gene calls are TRBV5-5 and TRBJ2-3, with 7 bases aligning to TRBD2. Sequenced here: blood, sampled from a patient whose treatment included radiotherapy and nephrectomy. The CDR3 sequence is CASIWGGESTDTQYF. The CDR3, as DNA: TGTGCCAGCATTTGGGGGGGAGAGTCCACAGATACGCAGTATTTT.